This entry describes one TCR beta chain. This sample is drawn from a study of blood T cell repertoires in COVID-19. The CDR3 runs 12 residues. The V and J ends lost 6 bases and 0 bases respectively, with 5 bases between them. Looked up from germline, CDR1 is MNHEY and CDR2 is SMNVEV (reference sequence). The assay was immunoSEQ multiplex PCR, and TCRdb's table has in-frame clones only and misses some. This table has more than 150,000 clones, around 90% appearing once. Specimen: peripheral blood. The genes are TRBV27 and TRBJ1-2; D remains unclear. This receptor was obtained from a man aged 45-65 years with acute or convalescent COVID-19. The CDR3 DNA sequence: TGTGCCAGCAGAACACCTAACTATGGCTACACCTTC. Its translation: CASRTPNYGYTF.